This T cell receptor beta chain was documented in a study of shared clonotypes between healthy human individuals. About the study: Donors, aged 18 to 49, were a couple of women and a few men.

Selected positively for CCR7 and CD45RO-negative, naive CD8 cells excluded terminally differentiated effector memory CD45RA+ cells. Donors included only healthy HIV-negative adults lacking recent acute infections or vaccinations. Profiled with immunoSEQ multiplex PCR; TCRdb holds only in-frame clones, not every one. The sample records some 2,100,000 clones, around 93% being singletons. General study results and limits: The study found lower generation probabilities in non-shared clonotypes than in those shared by all four donors.

A word on this clone: What it binds is not known.

The clonotype was recovered from a young man in good health. Some clones in this sample may be carry-over from other donors' samples. The specimen sequenced was naive CD8+ T cells from PBMCs.

CDR3 nucleotide sequence: TGCAGCGCCTTGTCTGGTTACATGAACACTGAAGCTTTCTTT. Protein product: CSALSGYMNTEAFF. This chain joins TRBV29-1 and TRBJ1-1; D is undetermined. Germline assignment: CDR1 SQVTM and CDR2 ANQGSEA. This CDR3 spans 14 amino acids. Trimming pared 7 bases from V and 0 bases from J, leaving 15 bases between.